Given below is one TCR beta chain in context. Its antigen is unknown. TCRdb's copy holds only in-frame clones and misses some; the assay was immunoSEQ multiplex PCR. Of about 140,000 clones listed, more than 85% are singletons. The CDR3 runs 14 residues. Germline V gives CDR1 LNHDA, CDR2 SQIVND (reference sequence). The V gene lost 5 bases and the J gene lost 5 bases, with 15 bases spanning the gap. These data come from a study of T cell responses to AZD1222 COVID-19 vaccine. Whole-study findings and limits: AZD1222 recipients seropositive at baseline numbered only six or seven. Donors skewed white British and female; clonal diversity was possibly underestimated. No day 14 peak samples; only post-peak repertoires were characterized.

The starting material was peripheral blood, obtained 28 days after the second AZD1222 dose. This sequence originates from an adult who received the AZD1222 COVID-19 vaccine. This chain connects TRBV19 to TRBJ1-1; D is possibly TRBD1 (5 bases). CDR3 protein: CASSLQGLGTEAFF. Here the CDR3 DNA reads TGTGCCAGTAGTCTTCAGGGCTTGGGGACTGAAGCTTTCTTT.